The 20 T cell receptor beta chains below were found in one sample sequenced in a study of cytomegalovirus exposure and HLA in healthy donors. The PCR employed 60 Vbeta primers together with 13 Jbeta primers. Data came from immunoSEQ multiplex PCR; TCRdb stores just in-frame clones and leaves some out. Among 150,000 to 200,000 clones, around 80% were seen once, and the ten largest hold around 1.4%. Sequencing was carried out using PBMCs. The origin of the receptors is a girl aged 5 to 17 in good health and CMV-seropositive.

The CDR3 sequence: CASMGLALGEQYF. The CDR3 DNA reads TGTGCCAGCATGGGACTAGCTTTAGGCGAGCAGTACTTC. The rearrangement uses TRBV25-1 and TRBJ2-7, with 9 positions matching TRBD2. Per germline, CDR1 MGHDK and CDR2 SYGVNS. The CDR3 is 13 amino acids. The V segment lost 7 bases and the J segment 6 bases; nucleotides outside the gene matches: 7.

The chain is built from TRBV29-1 and TRBJ1-1, with D perhaps matching TRBD1 (6 bases). Germline CDR1 and CDR2: SQVTM and ANQGSEA. V was trimmed by 4 bases and J by 3 bases, leaving 9 bases between them. The CDR3 has 12 amino acids. The CDR3 spells CSVGKGDTEAFF. CDR3 bases: TGCAGCGTTGGAAAGGGGGACACTGAAGCTTTCTTT.

In DNA form, the CDR3 reads TGTGCCAGCTCACCTGGGGCTAGCGGGAGTGCCGATACGCAGTATTTT. Amino acid sequence: CASSPGASGSADTQYF. J is TRBJ2-3 and V is TRBV18, with TRBD2 identical over 10 bases. Per germline, CDR1 KGHSH and CDR2 LQKENI. V lost 3 bases and J lost 6; bases outside the gene matches: 9. CDR3 size: 16 residues.

V usage is TRBV11-2 and J usage is TRBJ2-3; 7 positions agree with TRBD1. The V and J ends lost 0 bases and 7 bases, in that order; junction bases with no gene match: 7. The CDR3 is made up of 15 amino acids. Germline CDR1 SGHAT, CDR2 FQNNGV. CDR3 sequence (DNA): TGTGCCAGCAGCTTAGAGACAGGGCCGCAGCATACGCAGTATTTT. It specifies CASSLETGPQHTQYF.

Remarks on this clone: The same CDR3 arises from other DNA sequences in this sample as well. The chain links TRBV4-1 to TRBJ1-1, with D tentatively TRBD1 (6 bases). V lost 0 bases and J lost 2, with 7 bases in between. Germline V gene sequence: CDR1 MGHRA, CDR2 YSYEKL. This CDR3 region has 14 residues. As DNA, the CDR3 is TGCGCCAGCAGCCAAGACAGGGGTAACACTGAAGCTTTCTTT. Translation gives CASSQDRGNTEAFF.

J is TRBJ1-4 and V is TRBV7-6, with D possibly being TRBD1 (5 bases). V was pared by 6 bases and J by 2 bases, with 10 bases between. The CDR3 extends over 14 amino acids. Germline V CDR1 and CDR2: SGHVS, FNYEAQ. DNA for the CDR3: TGTGCCAGCAGTGTGACAGCGACTAATGAAAAACTGTTTTTT. It codes for CASSVTATNEKLFF. Variable domain in full (rest from reference TRBV7-6 and TRBJ1-4): GAGVSQSPRYKVTKRGQDVALRCDPISGHVSLYWYRQALGQGPEFLTYFNYEAQQDKSGLPNDRFSAERPEGSISTLTIQRTEQRDSAMYRCASSVTATNEKLFFGSGTQLSVL.

The chain joins TRBV27 to TRBJ2-7, with D hard to call. Germline CDR1 is MNHEY and CDR2 is SMNVEV (reference sequence). V was cut by 2 bases and J by 0 bases, with 8 bases left in between. The CDR3 is 14 amino acids. CDR3 sequence: CASSLSSYSYEQYF. CDR3 nucleotide sequence: TGTGCCAGCAGTTTAAGCTCCTACTCCTACGAGCAGTACTTC.

This clone was seen more than once but under ten times. The chain links TRBV7-2 to TRBJ2-7; 8 bases are shared with TRBD2. The CDR3 runs 14 residues. The germline gives CDR1 SGHTA, CDR2 FQGNSA. Trimming took 3 bases from V and 6 from J; bases not matched to a gene: 7. CDR3: CASSFYGGGGEQYF. Written as DNA, the CDR3 is TGTGCCAGCAGCTTCTACGGGGGGGGTGGCGAGCAGTACTTC.

The J gene is TRBJ2-7, the V gene TRBV6-5; D is possibly TRBD2 (6 bases). CDR3 size: 15 residues. V dropped 0 bases and J dropped 3 bases, with 12 bases sitting between them. The germline V gene has CDR1 MNHEY and CDR2 SVGAGI. The CDR3 here is CASSYSSLAHYEQYF. DNA of the CDR3: TGTGCCAGCAGTTACTCGTCTCTAGCGCACTACGAGCAGTACTTC.

This clone was counted a few times. V gene TRBV4-2 combines with J gene TRBJ1-3; tentative D call: TRBD1 (5 bases). Germline V lookup: CDR1 LGHNA, CDR2 YNFKEQ. V was cut by 1 base and J by 0 bases, with 16 bases left in between. The CDR3 contains 18 residues. Written as DNA, the CDR3 is TGTGCCAGCAGCCAAGCTCAGGGTACTATTGGCTCTGGAAACACCATATATTTT. It encodes CASSQAQGTIGSGNTIYF.

This chain links TRBV27 with TRBJ1-5, with unresolved D. The CDR3 runs 15 residues. V lost 6 bases to trimming and J lost 2 bases, with 14 bases between them. Germline lookup yields CDR1 MNHEY and CDR2 SMNVEV (reference sequence). DNA of the CDR3: TGTGCCAGCAGCGCGGTTGCTCGGGGCAATCAGCCCCAGCATTTT. This sequence encodes CASSAVARGNQPQHF.

The rearrangement links TRBV19 to TRBJ2-3; 9 bases align to TRBD2. CDR3 length equals 16 residues. Germline trimming cut 5 bases from V and 4 bases from J; bases unmatched to any gene: 10. Germline V lookup: CDR1 LNHDA, CDR2 SQIVND (reference sequence). The CDR3 DNA reads TGTGCCAGTAGTTCCCTAGCGGGATTTACCTCAGATACGCAGTATTTT. Translating it yields CASSSLAGFTSDTQYF.

The V gene is TRBV6-1, the J gene TRBJ1-2; TRBD1 might be the D (6 bases). This CDR3 comprises 12 residues. Germline V gene sequence: CDR1 MNHNS, CDR2 SASEGT. The V gene lost 3 bases and the J gene lost 11 bases, with 13 bases spanning the gap. CDR3 DNA sequence: TGTGCCAGCAGTGATGAGGGGGTTAGGTACACCTTC. This codes for CASSDEGVRYTF.

This clone came up once. The junction and the germline gene differ at one end; a read error may be behind it. CDR3 in DNA: TGTGCCAGCAGCCCGGGGAACACTGAAGATTTCTTT. Translation gives CASSPGNTEDFF. The rearrangement joins TRBV5-4 to TRBJ1-1; D not resolved. CDR1 and CDR2 from the germline V gene are SGHNT and YYREEE (reference sequence). The CDR3 is 12 residues long.

The CDR3 DNA reads TGTGCCAGTAGTTACAGAAGCAATCAGCCCCAGCATTTT. It is translated as CASSYRSNQPQHF. The genes are TRBV19 and TRBJ1-5; D is undetermined. In germline, CDR1 is LNHDA, CDR2 SQIVND (reference sequence). V lost 5 bases, J lost 1 base, and 6 bases lay in between. The CDR3 is made up of 13 amino acids.

This chain uses TRBV5-1 with TRBJ2-6; D gene unclear. Germline values: CDR1 SGHRS, CDR2 YFSETQ. Trimming left V 2 bases short and J 2 bases short, with 11 bases between. CDR3 size: 16 residues. CDR3 in amino acids: CASSFRGTAGANVLTF. CDR3 DNA sequence: TGCGCCAGCAGCTTTAGAGGAACTGCTGGGGCCAACGTCCTGACTTTC.

This clone was observed a single time. This chain links TRBV6-5 with TRBJ1-2; D gene ambiguous. This CDR3 comprises 13 residues. Between the trimmed V and J ends, which lost 8 bases and 1 base, there was a span of 11 bases. Germline V gene data show CDR1 as MNHEY and CDR2 as SVGAGI. For the CDR3, the DNA is TGTGCCAGCGCCCGGAGGTATAACTATGGCTACACCTTC. This sequence encodes CASARRYNYGYTF.

J is TRBJ2-3 and V is TRBV7-3; 7 bases line up with TRBD2. This CDR3 spans 15 amino acids. V shed 4 bases and J 2 bases; nucleotides not matched to a gene: 6. Germline CDR1 and CDR2: SGHTA and FQGTGA. In DNA, the CDR3 is TGTGCCAGCAGCTCCACCCTAGCGGCCACAGATACGCAGTATTTT. Its protein is CASSSTLAATDTQYF.

The rearrangement joins TRBV13 to TRBJ2-5; D not resolved. Trimming took off 5 bases at V and 3 bases at J, with 13 bases between the two ends. The CDR3 length is 14 residues. Germline V gives CDR1 PRHDT, CDR2 FYEKMQ (reference sequence). In DNA form, the CDR3 reads TGTGCCAGCAGCCCCACTAATCAAGAAGAGACCCAGTACTTC. This sequence encodes CASSPTNQEETQYF.

This rearrangement joins TRBV7-9 to TRBJ1-5; D call uncertain. V shed 5 bases and J shed 6 bases, with 8 bases lying between them. Germline CDR1 is SEHNR and CDR2 is FQNEAQ (reference sequence). This CDR3 comprises 12 residues. The CDR3, as DNA: TGTGCCAGCAGCCATCGAGGTCAGCCCCAGCATTTT. Residues: CASSHRGQPQHF.